The clone carrying this T cell receptor (beta chain) was recorded a few times. These data come from a study of T-cell reconstitution after alpha-beta-depleted transplantation in children. Preparation of the TCRbeta library used unique molecular identifiers. TCRdb used MiXCR to reprocess the PCR reads, holding one entry per CDR3 protein. The sample holds around 190,000 distinct CDR3 sequences, approximately 7% seen once. The sequencing used PBMCs, collected before TCRalphabeta/CD19-depleted stem cell transplant. This clonotype originated in a boy aged 2 to 10 with acute lymphoblastic leukemia, due to receive a stem cell transplant.

The CDR3 sequence: CASSTLTGPEETQYF. The CDR3 coding sequence is TGTGCCAGCAGCACCCTAACAGGGCCCGAAGAGACCCAGTACTTC. This sequence joins TRBV7-9 and TRBJ2-5; TRBD1 might be the D (6 bases). CDR1 is SEHNR and CDR2 is FQNEAQ in the germline V gene (reference sequence). Trimming removed 5 bases at V and 3 bases at J, with 16 bases between. CDR3 length: 15 residues.